This T cell receptor beta chain emerged from a study of post-analysis software for immune sequencing data. Regarding the study as a whole: Comparison of patients with controls showed roughly five TRBV segments more frequent in patients, TRBV5-6, TRBV5-1 and TRBV20-1 among them.

In germline, CDR1 is SGHRS, CDR2 YFSETQ. The CDR3 sequence is 16 residues long. The ends lost 4 bases at V and 0 bases at J; junction bases unmatched: 7. This clonotype was found a few times. The antigen remains undetermined. Unique molecular identifiers tagged the TCR beta cDNA libraries. Using its own MiXCR run on the PCR reads, TCRdb lists one record per CDR3 protein. In the table there are approximately 690,000 distinct CDR3 sequences, 55% to 60% of which are singletons. The clonotype originates from a girl aged 2 to 10 with multiple sclerosis. The rearrangement links TRBV5-1 to TRBJ2-5; 9 nucleotides align to TRBD2. Sequencing was performed on blood. CDR3: CASSRASSGDQETQYF. The CDR3, as DNA: TGCGCCAGCAGCCGGGCGTCTAGCGGGGACCAAGAGACCCAGTACTTC.